A single sample is the source of the 11 T cell receptor beta chains below, sequenced in a study of cytomegalovirus exposure and HLA in healthy donors. The PCR made use of 60 Vbeta and 13 Jbeta primers. TCRdb's table, derived via immunoSEQ multiplex PCR, lists solely in-frame clones and lacks some. The sample carries about 110,000 clones, about 76% recorded once. The sequenced sample consisted of PBMCs. The receptors stem from a middle-aged man in good health and CMV-seronegative.

This chain uses TRBV5-4 with TRBJ1-4; D remains unclear. V was pared by 1 base and J by 8 bases, with 9 bases between. Germline assignment: CDR1 SGHNT and CDR2 YYREEE (reference sequence). This CDR3 spans 13 amino acids. DNA for the CDR3: TGTGCCAGCAGCTTGCCAGGATACGAAAAACTGTTTTTT. Amino acid sequence: CASSLPGYEKLFF.

This sequence joins TRBV28 and TRBJ1-2, with a weak D call TRBD1 (5 bases). The CDR3 loop spans 17 amino acids. The germline V gene encodes CDR1 MDHEN and CDR2 SYDVKM. Trimming shortened V by 3 bases and J by 0 bases, and 17 bases separated the two germline ends. The CDR3 here is CASSFQAQALANYGYTF. DNA of the CDR3: TGTGCCAGCAGTTTTCAGGCACAGGCGTTAGCTAACTATGGCTACACCTTC.

J is TRBJ2-5 and V is TRBV11-2; D ambiguous. The CDR3 has 14 residues. V shed 1 base and J shed 2 bases, with 8 bases lying between them. Germline V gene data show CDR1 as SGHAT and CDR2 as FQNNGV. The CDR3 DNA reads as TGTGCCAGCAGCTTAGTCGGAGTACAAGAGACCCAGTACTTC. It codes for CASSLVGVQETQYF.

V usage is TRBV27 and J usage is TRBJ2-2; the D gene is possibly TRBD1 (6 bases). Germline V gene sequence: CDR1 MNHEY, CDR2 SMNVEV (reference sequence). Trimming cost V 2 bases and J 1 base, with 14 bases left between them. The CDR3 covers 17 residues. This chain's CDR3 is CASSLRRQAQNTGELFF. The CDR3 nucleotides read TGTGCCAGCAGTTTAAGGAGACAGGCACAGAACACCGGGGAGCTGTTTTTT.

Remarks on this clone: At one boundary the junction diverges from the germline segment, which might be a read error. The chain combines TRBV7-9 with TRBJ1-4; no clear D. CDR3 length: 14 residues. The germline V gene has CDR1 SEHNR and CDR2 FQNEAQ (reference sequence). The CDR3 reads CSSSLGESGEKLFF. DNA of the CDR3: TGTTCCAGCAGCTTGGGAGAAAGCGGGGAAAAACTGTTTTTT.

The genes are TRBV5-4 and TRBJ1-4, with TRBD1 matching 7 bases. Germline-derived CDR1 and CDR2 are SGHNT and YYREEE (reference sequence). V lost 4 bases and J lost 1; bases outside the gene matches: 4. This CDR3 is built from 15 residues. The CDR3 DNA reads as TGTGCCAGCAGCCGACAGGGCTTAACTAATGAAAAACTGTTTTTT. It translates to CASSRQGLTNEKLFF.

This chain uses TRBV7-8 with TRBJ2-7; possible D gene TRBD1, 6 bases. Deletions cut 1 base from V and 3 bases from J, with 10 bases between. The CDR3 sequence is 14 residues long. Germline V gene sequence: CDR1 SGHVS, CDR2 FQNEAQ. DNA of the CDR3: TGTGCCAGCAGCTTAGACAGGGTCGGCTACGAGCAGTACTTC. Protein product: CASSLDRVGYEQYF.

Written as DNA, the CDR3 is TGTGCCAGCAGTTCTCCGGGACAGCTTTCTGGAAACACCATATATTTT. It translates to CASSSPGQLSGNTIYF. The chain uses TRBV7-2 and TRBJ1-3; 7 nucleotides match TRBD1. The length of the CDR3 is 16 residues. Trimming removed 6 bases from V and 1 base from J; junction bases left unmatched: 9. CDR1 is SGHTA, CDR2 FQGNSA, per germline.

The rearrangement uses TRBV7-2 and TRBJ2-2; D unclear. Between the trimmed V and J ends, which lost 3 bases and 8 bases, there was a span of 10 bases. Germline lookup yields CDR1 SGHTA and CDR2 FQGNSA. This CDR3 has 13 amino acids. CDR3 region: CASSLVLFGELFF. For the CDR3, the DNA is TGTGCCAGCAGCTTGGTCCTATTTGGGGAGCTGTTTTTT.

The chain combines TRBV18 with TRBJ2-6, with no clear D. The V end was cut by 2 bases, the J end by 4 bases, with 15 bases between. This CDR3 is 17 amino acids long. Germline CDR1 and CDR2: KGHSH and LQKENI. CDR3 DNA: TGTGCCAGCTCACCAATGACTTCACATGGGGGGGCCAACGTCCTGACTTTC. Its translation is CASSPMTSHGGANVLTF.

The chain couples TRBV6-1 to TRBJ2-7; D remains unclear. V was pared by 2 bases and J by 2 bases, with 13 bases between. In germline, CDR1 is MNHNS, CDR2 SASEGT. This CDR3 contains 15 residues. The CDR3 DNA reads TGTGCCAGCAGTGAACGAAACAGTCTAACCTACGAGCAGTACTTC. Protein sequence: CASSERNSLTYEQYF.